This T cell receptor (beta chain) was obtained from a study of blood T cell repertoires in COVID-19. About the study: Acute and convalescent COVID-19 specimens originated in the United States, Italy and Spain. The cDNA or gDNA used as material had been derived from T cells, B-cell-depleted T cells, or PBMCs.

In the study's own analysis: Using reference gene primer amplification, nucleated cell counts were estimated. TCRdb keeps only in-frame clones here, not all; method: immunoSEQ multiplex PCR. V and J calls and clone size follow that table, whereas D and trimming were derived from the DNA. The top ten hold around 2.1% of the sample, which has approximately 300,000 clones, about nine tenths seen once. J was trimmed by 2 bases and V by 4 bases; bases with no gene match: 8. The germline gives CDR1 SGHAT, CDR2 FQNNGV. The CDR3 totals 15 residues. The TCR originated in a man between 18 and 35 years old with active or convalescent COVID-19. V gene TRBV11-2 combines with J gene TRBJ2-7; 7 positions agree with TRBD1. The material sequenced was peripheral blood. The CDR3 loop is CASSSLGTAAYEQYF. The DNA for the CDR3 is TGTGCCAGCAGCTCACTCGGGACAGCCGCCTACGAGCAGTACTTC.